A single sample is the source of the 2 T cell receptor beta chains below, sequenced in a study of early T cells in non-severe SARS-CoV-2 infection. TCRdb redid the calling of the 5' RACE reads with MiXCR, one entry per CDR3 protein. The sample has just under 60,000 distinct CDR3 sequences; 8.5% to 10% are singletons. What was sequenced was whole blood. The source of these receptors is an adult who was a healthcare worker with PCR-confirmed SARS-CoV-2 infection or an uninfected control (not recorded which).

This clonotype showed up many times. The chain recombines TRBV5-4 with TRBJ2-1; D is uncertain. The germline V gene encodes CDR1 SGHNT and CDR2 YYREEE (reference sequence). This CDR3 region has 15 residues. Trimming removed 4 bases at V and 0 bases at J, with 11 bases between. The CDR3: CASSQDSRSYNEQFF. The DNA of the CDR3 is TGTGCCAGCAGCCAAGATAGTCGCTCCTACAATGAGCAGTTCTTC.

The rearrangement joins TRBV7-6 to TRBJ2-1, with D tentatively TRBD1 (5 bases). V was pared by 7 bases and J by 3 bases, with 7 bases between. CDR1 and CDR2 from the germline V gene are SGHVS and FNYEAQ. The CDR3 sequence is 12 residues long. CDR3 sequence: CASTDSYNEQFF. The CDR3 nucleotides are TGTGCCAGCACTGACAGCTACAATGAGCAGTTCTTC. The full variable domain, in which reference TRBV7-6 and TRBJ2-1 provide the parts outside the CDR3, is GAGVSQSPRYKVTKRGQDVALRCDPISGHVSLYWYRQALGQGPEFLTYFNYEAQQDKSGLPNDRFSAERPEGSISTLTIQRTEQRDSAMYRCASTDSYNEQFFGPGTRLTVL.